This T cell receptor (beta chain) was captured in a study of shared T cell receptors in the human thymus. Measured with immunoSEQ multiplex PCR; TCRdb has only the in-frame clones, and not every one. Of 630,000 or so clones in the sample, roughly 86% were seen once. In germline, CDR1 is SGHDT, CDR2 YYEEEE. V shed 0 bases and J shed 7 bases, with 14 bases lying between them. The CDR3 spans 15 residues. These records were also assigned to another study, of human thymus T cells. As that report states: Repertoires from thymus and blood appeared to show biased V and J gene usage. As related research reported, thymic repertoires overlapped highly among unrelated individuals.

The chain combines TRBV5-6 with TRBJ2-1; tentative D call: TRBD2 (6 bases). This sequence was found in a boy younger than two with a congenital heart defect. The source material was thymocytes. In DNA, the CDR3 is TGTGCCAGCAGCTTGGAGTACCGGGACTTGAATGAGCAGTTCTTC. Protein sequence: CASSLEYRDLNEQFF.